Each of the 2 T cell receptor beta chains below was sequenced from the same sample in a study of PD-L1 blockade in urothelial cancer. Using immunoSEQ multiplex PCR, the repertoire was profiled, and TCRdb retains in-frame clones only, with some absent. The sample has more than 45,000 clones, approximately 78% seen once; the top ten hold around 1.5%. Time point given: pretreatment peripheral blood. The sample in question was PBMCs, obtained around atezolizumab (anti-PD-L1) treatment. Receptors were obtained from a man in his fifties with urothelial cancer.

The count of this clone is one. The chain recombines TRBV28 with TRBJ1-2; D not resolved. V gave up 8 bases and J gave up 4 bases, with 11 bases separating them. Germline CDR1 MDHEN, CDR2 SYDVKM. The CDR3 is 12 residues long. CDR3 coding DNA: TGTGCCAGCTCCGAGGGCGGCTATGGCTACACCTTC. Translation: CASSEGGYGYTF.

This clone showed up just once. The chain is built from TRBV18 and TRBJ1-4, with D unclear. V dropped 5 bases and J dropped 7 bases, with 11 bases sitting between them. Germline lookup yields CDR1 KGHSH and CDR2 LQKENI. CDR3 length: 13 residues. CDR3 nucleotide sequence: TGTGCCAGCTCAGGGATACGGGGTGAAAAACTGTTTTTT. This gives the protein CASSGIRGEKLFF.